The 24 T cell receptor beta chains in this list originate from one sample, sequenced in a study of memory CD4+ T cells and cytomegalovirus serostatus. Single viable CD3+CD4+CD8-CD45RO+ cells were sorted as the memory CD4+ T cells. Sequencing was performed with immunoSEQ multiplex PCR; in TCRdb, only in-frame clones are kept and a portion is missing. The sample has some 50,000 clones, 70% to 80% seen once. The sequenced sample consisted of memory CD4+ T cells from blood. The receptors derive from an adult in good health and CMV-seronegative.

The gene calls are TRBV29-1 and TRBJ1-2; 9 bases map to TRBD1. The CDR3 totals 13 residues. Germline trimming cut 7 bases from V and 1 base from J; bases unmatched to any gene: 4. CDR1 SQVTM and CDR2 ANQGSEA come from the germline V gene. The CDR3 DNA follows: TGCAGCGGGGGACAGGGCGTTAACTATGGCTACACCTTC. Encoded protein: CSGGQGVNYGYTF.

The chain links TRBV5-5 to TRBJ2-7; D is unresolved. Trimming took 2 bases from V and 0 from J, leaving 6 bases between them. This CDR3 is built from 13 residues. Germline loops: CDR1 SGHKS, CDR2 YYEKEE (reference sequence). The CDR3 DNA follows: TGTGCCAGCAGCTTATCAAACTCCTACGAGCAGTACTTC. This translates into CASSLSNSYEQYF.

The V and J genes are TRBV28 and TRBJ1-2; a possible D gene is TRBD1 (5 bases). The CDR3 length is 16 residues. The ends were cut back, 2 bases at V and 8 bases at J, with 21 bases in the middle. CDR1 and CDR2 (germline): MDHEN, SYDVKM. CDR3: CASSLLGGRANGGYTF. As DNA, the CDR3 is TGTGCCAGCAGTTTACTCGGGGGACGGGCCAATGGGGGCTACACCTTC.

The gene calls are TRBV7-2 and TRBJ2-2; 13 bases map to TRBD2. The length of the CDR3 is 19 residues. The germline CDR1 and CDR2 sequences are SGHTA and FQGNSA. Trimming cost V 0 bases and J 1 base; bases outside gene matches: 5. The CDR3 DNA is TGTGCCAGCAGCTTAGCCCTACTAGCGGGGGGGCGGAACACCGGGGAGCTGTTTTTT. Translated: CASSLALLAGGRNTGELFF.

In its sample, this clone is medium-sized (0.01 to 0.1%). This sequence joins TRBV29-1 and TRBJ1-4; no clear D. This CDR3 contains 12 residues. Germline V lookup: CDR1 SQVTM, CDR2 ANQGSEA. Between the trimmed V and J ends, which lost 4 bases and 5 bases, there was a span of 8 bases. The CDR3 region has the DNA TGCAGCGTTGGGACGGGGAATGAAAAACTGTTTTTT. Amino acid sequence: CSVGTGNEKLFF.

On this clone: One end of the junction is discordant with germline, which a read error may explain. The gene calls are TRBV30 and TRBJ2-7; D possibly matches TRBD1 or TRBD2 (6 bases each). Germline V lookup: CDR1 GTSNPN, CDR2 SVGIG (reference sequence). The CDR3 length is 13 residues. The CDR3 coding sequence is TGTGCCGGGAGGAAGGTCAGGGGATACGAGCAGTACTTC. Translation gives CAGRKVRGYEQYF.

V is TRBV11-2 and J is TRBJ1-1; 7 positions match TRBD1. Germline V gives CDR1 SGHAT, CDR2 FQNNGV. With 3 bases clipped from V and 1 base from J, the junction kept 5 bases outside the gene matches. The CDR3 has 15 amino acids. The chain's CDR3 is CASSFGQVENTEAFF. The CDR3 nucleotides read TGTGCCAGCAGCTTCGGACAGGTGGAGAACACTGAAGCTTTCTTT.

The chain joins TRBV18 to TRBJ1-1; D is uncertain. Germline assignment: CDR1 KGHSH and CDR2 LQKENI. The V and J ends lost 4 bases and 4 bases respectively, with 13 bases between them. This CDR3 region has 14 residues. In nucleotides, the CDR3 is TGTGCCAGCTCACAGTGGTACGCGGGCACTGAAGCTTTCTTT. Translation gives CASSQWYAGTEAFF.

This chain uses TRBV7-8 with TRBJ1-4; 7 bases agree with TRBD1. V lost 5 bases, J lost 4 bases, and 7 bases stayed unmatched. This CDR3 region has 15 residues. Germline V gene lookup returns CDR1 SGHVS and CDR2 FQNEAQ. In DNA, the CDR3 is TGTGCCAGCAGCACGGACAGGCCGAGTAATGAAAAACTGTTTTTT. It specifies CASSTDRPSNEKLFF.

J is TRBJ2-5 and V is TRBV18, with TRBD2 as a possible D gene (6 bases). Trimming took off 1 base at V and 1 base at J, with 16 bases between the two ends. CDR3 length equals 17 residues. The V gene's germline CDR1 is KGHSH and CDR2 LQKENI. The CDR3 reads CASSPQKTRSSQETQYF. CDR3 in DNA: TGTGCCAGCTCACCACAGAAGACTAGAAGTTCCCAAGAGACCCAGTACTTC.

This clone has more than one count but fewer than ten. The CDR3 spells CASSLLGQGTEAFF. CDR3 in DNA: TGTGCCAGCAGTTTATTGGGACAGGGTACTGAAGCTTTCTTT. The chain carries TRBV28 and TRBJ1-1, with 9 bases that match TRBD1. Germline lookup yields CDR1 MDHEN and CDR2 SYDVKM. The V segment lost 1 base and the J segment 5 bases; nucleotides outside the gene matches: 2. The CDR3 runs 14 residues.

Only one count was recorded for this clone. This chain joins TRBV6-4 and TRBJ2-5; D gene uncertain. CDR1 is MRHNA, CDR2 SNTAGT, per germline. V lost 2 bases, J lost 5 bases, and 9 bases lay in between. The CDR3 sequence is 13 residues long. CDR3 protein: CASSDNAGETQYF. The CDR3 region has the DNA TGTGCCAGCAGTGACAATGCTGGCGAGACCCAGTACTTC.

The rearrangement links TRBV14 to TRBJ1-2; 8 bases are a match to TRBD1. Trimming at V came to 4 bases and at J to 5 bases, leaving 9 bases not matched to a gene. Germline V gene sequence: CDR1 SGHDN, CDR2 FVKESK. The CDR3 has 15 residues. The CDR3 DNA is TGTGCCAGCAGCCCAGACAGGGGATGGAGGTATGGCTACACCTTC. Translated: CASSPDRGWRYGYTF. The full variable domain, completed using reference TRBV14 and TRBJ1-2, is EAGVTQFPSHSVIEKGQTVTLRCDPISGHDNLYWYRRVMGKEIKFLLHFVKESKQDESGMPNNRFLAERTGGTYSTLKVQPAELEDSGVYFCASSPDRGWRYGYTFGSGTRLTVV.

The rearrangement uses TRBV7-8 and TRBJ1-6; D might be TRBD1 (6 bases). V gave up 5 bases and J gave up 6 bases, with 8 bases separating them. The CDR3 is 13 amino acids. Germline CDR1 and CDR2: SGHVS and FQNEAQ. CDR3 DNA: TGTGCCAGCAGCGACAGGTCTAATTCACCCCTCCACTTT. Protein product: CASSDRSNSPLHF.

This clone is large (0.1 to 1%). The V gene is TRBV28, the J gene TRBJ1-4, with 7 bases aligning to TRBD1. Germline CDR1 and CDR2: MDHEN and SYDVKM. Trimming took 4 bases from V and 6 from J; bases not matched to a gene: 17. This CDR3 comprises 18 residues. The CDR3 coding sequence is TGTGCCAGCAGTTCCCAGACAGGGATCGGGAACTTTTATGAAAAACTGTTTTTT. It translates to CASSSQTGIGNFYEKLFF.

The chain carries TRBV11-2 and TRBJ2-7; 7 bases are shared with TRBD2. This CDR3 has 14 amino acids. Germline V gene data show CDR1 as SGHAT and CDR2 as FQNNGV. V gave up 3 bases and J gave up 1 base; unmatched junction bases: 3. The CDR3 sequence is CASSFREGSYEQYF. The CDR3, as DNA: TGTGCCAGCAGCTTTAGGGAGGGATCCTACGAGCAGTACTTC.

In DNA, the CDR3 is TGTGCCAGCAGTTCCGGACAGGGGAATCAGCCCCAGCATTTT. This gives the protein CASSSGQGNQPQHF. The rearrangement uses TRBV9 and TRBJ1-5, with TRBD1 matching 9 bases. The germline gives CDR1 SGDLS, CDR2 YYNGEE. There are 14 residues in the CDR3. Trimming cost V 5 bases and J 4 bases; bases outside gene matches: 4.

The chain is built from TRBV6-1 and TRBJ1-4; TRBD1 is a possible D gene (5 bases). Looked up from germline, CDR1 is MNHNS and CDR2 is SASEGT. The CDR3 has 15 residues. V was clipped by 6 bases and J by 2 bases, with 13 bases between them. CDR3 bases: TGTGCCAGCAGCGAGGGGATTAGGACTAATGAAAAACTGTTTTTT. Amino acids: CASSEGIRTNEKLFF.

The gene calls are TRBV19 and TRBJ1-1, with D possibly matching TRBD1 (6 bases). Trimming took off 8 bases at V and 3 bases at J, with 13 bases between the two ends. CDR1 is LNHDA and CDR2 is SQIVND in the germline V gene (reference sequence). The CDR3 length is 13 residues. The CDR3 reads CASGPGGHTEAFF. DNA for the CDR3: TGTGCCAGTGGGCCCGGGGGGCACACTGAAGCTTTCTTT.

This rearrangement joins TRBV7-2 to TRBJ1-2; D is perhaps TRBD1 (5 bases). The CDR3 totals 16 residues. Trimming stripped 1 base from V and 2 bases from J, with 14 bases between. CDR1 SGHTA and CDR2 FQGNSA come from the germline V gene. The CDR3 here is CASSLGPGRENYGYTF. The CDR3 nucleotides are TGTGCCAGCAGCTTAGGACCGGGACGGGAGAACTATGGCTACACCTTC.

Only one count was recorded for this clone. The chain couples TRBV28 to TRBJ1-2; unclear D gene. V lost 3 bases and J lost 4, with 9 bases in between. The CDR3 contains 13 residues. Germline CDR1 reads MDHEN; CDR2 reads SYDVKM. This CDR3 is CASSLERSYGYTF. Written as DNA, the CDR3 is TGTGCCAGCAGTTTGGAAAGGTCCTATGGCTACACCTTC.

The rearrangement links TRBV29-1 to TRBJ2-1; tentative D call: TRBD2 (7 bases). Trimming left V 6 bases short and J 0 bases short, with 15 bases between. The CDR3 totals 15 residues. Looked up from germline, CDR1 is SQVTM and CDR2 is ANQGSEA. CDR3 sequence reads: CSVRKGGSSYNEQFF. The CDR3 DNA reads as TGCAGCGTCCGAAAGGGGGGGAGCTCCTACAATGAGCAGTTCTTC.

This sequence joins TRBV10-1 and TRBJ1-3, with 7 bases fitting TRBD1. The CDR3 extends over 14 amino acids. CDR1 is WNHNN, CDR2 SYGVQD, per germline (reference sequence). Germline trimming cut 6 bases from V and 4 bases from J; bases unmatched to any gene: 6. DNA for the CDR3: TGCGCCAGCAGATCTCGGACAGGAGGAAACACCATATATTTT. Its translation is CASRSRTGGNTIYF.

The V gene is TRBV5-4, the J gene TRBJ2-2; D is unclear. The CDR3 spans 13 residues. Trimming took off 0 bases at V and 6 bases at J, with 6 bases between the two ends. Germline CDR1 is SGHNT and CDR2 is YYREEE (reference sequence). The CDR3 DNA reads TGTGCCAGCAGCTTGGTTGGGGCCGGGGAGCTGTTTTTT. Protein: CASSLVGAGELFF.